This TCR beta chain derives from a study of T cell repertoires in cytomegalovirus infection. Study-level points and caveats: Clonotype analysis showed dominance of the ex vivo response by HLA-C-restricted CMV-specific TCR beta clonotypes.

Remarks on this clonotype: Antigen specificity is unknown.

The ends were cut back, 6 bases at V and 13 bases at J, with 24 bases in the middle. The CDR3 loop spans 14 amino acids. TCRdb used MiXCR to reprocess the reads, holding one entry per CDR3 protein. The sample lists fewer than 200,000 distinct CDR3 sequences, approximately 15% seen once, with approximately 30% in the top ten. This chain uses TRBV12-3 or TRBV12-4 with TRBJ1-1; no clear D gene. This sequence originates from a human donor in good health (CMV status not recorded). Some clones in this sample may be carry-over from other donors' samples. Sequencing was done on a sample of PBMCs. CDR3 nucleotides: TGTGCCAGCAGCCCCCCCCAAAGGGCCAGTAAGGGTTTCTTT. Translation gives CASSPPQRASKGFF.